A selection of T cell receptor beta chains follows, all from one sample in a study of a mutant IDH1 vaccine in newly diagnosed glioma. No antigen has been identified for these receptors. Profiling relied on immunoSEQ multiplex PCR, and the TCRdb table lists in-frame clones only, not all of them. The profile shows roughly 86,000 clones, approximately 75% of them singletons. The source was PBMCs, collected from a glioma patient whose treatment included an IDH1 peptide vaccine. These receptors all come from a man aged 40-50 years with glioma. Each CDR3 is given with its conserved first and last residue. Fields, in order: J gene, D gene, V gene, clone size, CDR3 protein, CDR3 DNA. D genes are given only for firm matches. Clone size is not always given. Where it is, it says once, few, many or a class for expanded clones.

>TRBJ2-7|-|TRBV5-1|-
CASSLNPGPYEQYF
TGCGCCAGCAGCTTGAATCCTGGGCCCTACGAGCAGTACTTC
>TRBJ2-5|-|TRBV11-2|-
CASSLEGRGETQYF
TGTGCCAGCAGCTTAGAAGGCAGAGGAGAGACCCAGTACTTC
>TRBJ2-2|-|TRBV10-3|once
CAISESRPGTGELFF
TGTGCCATCAGTGAGTCTCGACCGGGCACCGGGGAGCTGTTTTTT
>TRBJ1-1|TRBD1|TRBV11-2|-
CASSIYRGGTEAFF
TGTGCCAGCAGCATTTACAGGGGGGGCACTGAAGCTTTCTTT
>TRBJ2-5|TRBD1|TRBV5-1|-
CASSYGQGIQETQYF
TGCGCCAGCAGTTACGGACAGGGAATCCAAGAGACCCAGTACTTC
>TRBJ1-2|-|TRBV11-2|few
CASSLGGSGRVYGYTF
TGTGCCAGCAGCTTAGGCGGGTCAGGGCGGGTCTATGGCTACACCTTC
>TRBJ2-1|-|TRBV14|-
CASSQGGARIPGEQFF
TGTGCCAGCAGCCAAGGGGGGGCGCGCATTCCTGGTGAGCAGTTCTTC
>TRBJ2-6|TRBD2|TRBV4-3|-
CASSQDAGGSGANVLTF
TGCGCCAGCAGCCAAGATGCGGGGGGCTCTGGGGCCAACGTCCTGACTTTC
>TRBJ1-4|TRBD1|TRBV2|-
CASGTATNEKLFF
TGTGCCAGCGGGACAGCAACTAATGAAAAACTGTTTTTT
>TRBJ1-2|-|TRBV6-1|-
CASSVSGNYGYTF
TGTGCCAGCAGTGTCTCAGGGAACTATGGCTACACCTTC
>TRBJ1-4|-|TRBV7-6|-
CASSPLTNEKLFF
TGTGCCAGCAGCCCCCTAACGAATGAAAAACTGTTTTTT
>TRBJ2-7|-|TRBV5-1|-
CASSFSYEQYF
TGCGCCAGCAGCTTTTCCTACGAGCAGTACTTC
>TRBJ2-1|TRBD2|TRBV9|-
CASSVSAGAFNEQFF
TGTGCCAGCAGCGTATCAGCGGGAGCCTTCAATGAGCAGTTCTTC
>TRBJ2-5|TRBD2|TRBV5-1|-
CASSSGLAGVGSETQYF
TGCGCCAGCAGCTCGGGACTAGCGGGAGTGGGGAGTGAGACCCAGTACTTC
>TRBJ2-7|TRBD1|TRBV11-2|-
CASTGDNGPDRGVYEQYF
TGTGCCAGCACCGGAGACAACGGTCCGGACAGGGGGGTCTACGAGCAGTACTTC
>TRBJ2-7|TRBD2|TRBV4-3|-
CASSQGSTSGFYEQYF
TGCGCCAGCAGCCAAGGATCCACTAGCGGGTTCTACGAGCAGTACTTC
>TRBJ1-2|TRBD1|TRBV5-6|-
CASSLGTGASGYTF
TGTGCCAGCAGCTTGGGGACAGGGGCGAGTGGCTACACCTTC
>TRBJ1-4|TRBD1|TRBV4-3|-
CASSRRDRVRGEKLFF
TGCGCCAGCAGCCGCCGGGACAGGGTAAGAGGTGAAAAACTGTTTTTT
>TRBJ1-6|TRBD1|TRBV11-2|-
CASSLGQGAESPLHF
TGTGCCAGCAGCTTAGGCCAGGGGGCTGAGTCACCCCTCCACTTT
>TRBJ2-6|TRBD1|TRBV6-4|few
CASSDRAGANVLTF
TGTGCCAGCAGCGACAGGGCTGGGGCCAACGTCCTGACTTTC
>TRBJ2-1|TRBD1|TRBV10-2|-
CASSEDAGGFNEQFF
TGCGCCAGCAGTGAAGACGCAGGGGGCTTTAATGAGCAGTTCTTC
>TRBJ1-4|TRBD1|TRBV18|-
CASSLRDRVRGEKLFF
TGTGCCAGCTCGCTCCGGGACAGGGTGAGAGGTGAAAAACTGTTTTTT
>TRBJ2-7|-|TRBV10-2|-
CASSALTFHGEQYF
TGCGCCAGCAGCGCCCTAACCTTCCACGGCGAGCAGTACTTC
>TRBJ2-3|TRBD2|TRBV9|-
CASSPEGLAGGGTDTQYF
TGTGCCAGCAGCCCAGAAGGACTAGCGGGAGGGGGCACAGATACGCAGTATTTT
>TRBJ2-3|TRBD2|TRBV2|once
CASSVTSGGSGSDTQYF
TGTGCCAGCAGTGTGACTAGCGGGGGGTCTGGGTCAGATACGCAGTATTTT
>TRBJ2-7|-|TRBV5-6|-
CASSLTEWQEGYEQYF
TGTGCCAGCAGCTTGACAGAGTGGCAGGAGGGCTACGAGCAGTACTTC
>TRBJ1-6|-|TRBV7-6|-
CASSLNPNSPLHF
TGTGCCAGCAGCTTAAACCCTAATTCACCCCTCCACTTT
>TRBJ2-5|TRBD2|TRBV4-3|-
CASSQDRLGGGKRETQYF
TGCGCCAGCAGCCAAGATAGGCTAGGCGGGGGGAAAAGAGAGACCCAGTACTTC
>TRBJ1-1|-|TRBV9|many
CASSSGTLGNTEAFF
TGTGCCAGCAGCTCGGGGACTCTGGGGAACACTGAAGCTTTCTTT
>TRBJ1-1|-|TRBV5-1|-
CASSLDRPINTEAFF
TGCGCCAGCAGCTTGGATAGACCGATAAACACTGAAGCTTTCTTT
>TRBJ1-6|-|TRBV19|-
CASRPGTGNSPLHF
TGTGCCAGTCGTCCCGGGACGGGGAATTCACCCCTCCACTTT
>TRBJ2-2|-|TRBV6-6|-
CASSYSPQGGGGELFF
TGTGCCAGCAGTTACTCGCCACAGGGAGGGGGCGGGGAGCTGTTTTTT
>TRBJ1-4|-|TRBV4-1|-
CASSQEGRDNEKLFF
TGCGCCAGCAGCCAAGAGGGACGGGATAATGAAAAACTGTTTTTT
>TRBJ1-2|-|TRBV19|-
CATSWKGYTF
TGTGCCACCTCCTGGAAGGGCTACACCTTC
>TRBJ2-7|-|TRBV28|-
CASSYLGTRYEQYF
TGTGCCAGCAGCTACCTTGGGACACGCTACGAGCAGTACTTC
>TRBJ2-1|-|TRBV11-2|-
CASSLVNRGEQFF
TGTGCCAGCAGCTTAGTGAACCGAGGTGAGCAGTTCTTC
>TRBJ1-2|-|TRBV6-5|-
CASSSPGRGYTF
TGTGCCAGCAGTTCCCCCGGGCGTGGCTACACCTTC
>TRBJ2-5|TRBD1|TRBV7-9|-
CASGDSKIQETQYF
TGTGCCAGCGGGGACAGTAAAATTCAAGAGACCCAGTACTTC
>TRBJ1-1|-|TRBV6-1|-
CASSEAYRRTKAFF
TGTGCCAGCAGTGAAGCTTATAGACGGACTAAGGCTTTCTTT
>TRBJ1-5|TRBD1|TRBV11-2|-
CASSHYMGQGRNQPQHF
TGTGCCAGCAGCCACTACATGGGACAGGGGCGCAATCAGCCCCAGCATTTT
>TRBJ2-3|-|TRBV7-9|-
CASSPRRAYTDTQYF
TGTGCCAGCAGCCCTAGGCGAGCCTACACAGATACGCAGTATTTT
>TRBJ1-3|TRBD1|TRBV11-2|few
CASSTNPGQGRRNTIYF
TGTGCCAGCAGCACGAACCCTGGACAGGGGAGACGAAACACCATATATTTT
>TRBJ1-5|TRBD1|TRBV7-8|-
CASSLGQGAQPQHF
TGTGCCAGCAGCTTAGGACAGGGGGCACAGCCCCAGCATTTT
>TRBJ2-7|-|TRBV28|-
CASRDSSIVYEQYF
TGTGCCAGCAGGGACTCTTCAATCGTCTACGAGCAGTACTTC
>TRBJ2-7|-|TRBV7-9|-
CASLTGIAPYEQYF
TGTGCCAGCTTAACCGGAATCGCCCCCTACGAGCAGTACTTC
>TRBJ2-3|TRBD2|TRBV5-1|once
CASTRTSISADTQYF
TGCGCCAGCACAAGGACTAGCATTAGTGCAGATACGCAGTATTTT
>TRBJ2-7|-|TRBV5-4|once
CASSLIGAEPYEQYF
TGTGCCAGCAGCTTGATTGGTGCGGAGCCCTACGAGCAGTACTTC
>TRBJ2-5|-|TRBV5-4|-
CASSGRRGETQYF
TGTGCCAGCAGCGGAAGACGGGGAGAGACCCAGTACTTC
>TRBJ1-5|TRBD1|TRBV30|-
CAWSIGGGQPQHF
TGTGCCTGGAGTATAGGGGGCGGTCAGCCCCAGCATTTT
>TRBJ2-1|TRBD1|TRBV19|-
CASSIGGQGYNEQFF
TGTGCCAGTAGTATAGGGGGACAGGGCTACAATGAGCAGTTCTTC